One sample yielded the 2 T cell receptor beta chains listed below, sequenced in a study of TIL therapy for anti-PD-1-resistant metastatic lung cancer. Time point defined: pre-treatment sample, taken before nivolumab and TIL therapy. The libraries were made with immunoSEQ v3. Produced via immunoSEQ multiplex PCR; TCRdb's table is partial and in-frame only. Of tens of thousands of clones listed, about 86% are singletons. The sample in question was blood, obtained at baseline. These receptors all stem from a person aged 25 to 80 with non-small cell lung cancer.

The chain links TRBV6-1 to TRBJ2-5; the D is unclear. CDR3 length: 10 amino acids. V was cut by 2 bases and J by 10 bases, with 5 bases left in between. Germline CDR1 is MNHNS and CDR2 is SASEGT. The CDR3 DNA reads as TGTGCCAGCAGTGAACCCCACCAGTACTTC. This codes for CASSEPHQYF.

This chain connects TRBV9 to TRBJ1-1, with 11 bases matching TRBD1. J gave up 8 bases and V 3 bases, and 9 bases lay outside the gene matches. CDR3 length: 15 amino acids. The germline CDR1 and CDR2 sequences are SGDLS and YYNGEE. The CDR3 protein is CASSGTGGHREEAFF. CDR3 DNA sequence: TGTGCCAGCAGCGGGACAGGGGGCCATCGCGAAGAAGCTTTCTTT.